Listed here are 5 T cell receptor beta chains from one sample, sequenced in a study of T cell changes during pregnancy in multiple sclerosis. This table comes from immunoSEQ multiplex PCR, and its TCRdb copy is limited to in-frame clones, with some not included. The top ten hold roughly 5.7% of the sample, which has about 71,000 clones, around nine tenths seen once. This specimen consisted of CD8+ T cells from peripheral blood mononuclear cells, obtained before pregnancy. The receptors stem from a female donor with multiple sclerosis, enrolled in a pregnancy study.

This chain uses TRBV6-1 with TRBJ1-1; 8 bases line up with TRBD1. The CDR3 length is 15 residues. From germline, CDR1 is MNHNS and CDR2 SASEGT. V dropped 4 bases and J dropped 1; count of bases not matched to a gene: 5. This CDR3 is CASSGLTGENTEAFF. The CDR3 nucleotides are TGTGCCAGCAGTGGACTGACAGGGGAGAACACTGAAGCTTTCTTT.

CDR3 sequence reads: CASSEAFGSGGARETQYF. CDR3 DNA sequence: TGTGCCAGCAGTGAAGCGTTTGGTAGCGGGGGGGCGAGGGAGACCCAGTACTTC. The rearrangement links TRBV2 to TRBJ2-5; 11 nucleotides align to TRBD2. This CDR3 is built from 18 residues. V shed 0 bases, J shed 5 bases, and the junction held 11 bases outside the gene matches. Germline CDR1 reads SNHLY; CDR2 reads FYNNEI.

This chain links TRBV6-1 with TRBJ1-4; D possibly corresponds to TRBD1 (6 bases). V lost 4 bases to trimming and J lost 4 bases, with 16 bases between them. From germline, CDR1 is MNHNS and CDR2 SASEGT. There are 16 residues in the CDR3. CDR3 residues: CASSGGTGYGNEKLFF. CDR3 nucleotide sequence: TGTGCCAGCAGTGGGGGAACAGGGTACGGTAATGAAAAACTGTTTTTT.

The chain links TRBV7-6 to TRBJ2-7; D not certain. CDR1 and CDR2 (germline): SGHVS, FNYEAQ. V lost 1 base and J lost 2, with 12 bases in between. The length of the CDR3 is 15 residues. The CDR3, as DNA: TGTGCCAGCAGCTTAGTTCCGGGTACGACCTACGAGCAGTACTTC. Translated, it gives CASSLVPGTTYEQYF.

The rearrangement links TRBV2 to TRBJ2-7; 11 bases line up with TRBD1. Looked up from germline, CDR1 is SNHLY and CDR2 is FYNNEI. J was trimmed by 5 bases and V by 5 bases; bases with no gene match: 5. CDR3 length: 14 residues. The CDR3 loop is CASSSGQGAHEQYF. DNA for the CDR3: TGTGCCAGCAGTTCCGGACAGGGGGCTCACGAGCAGTACTTC. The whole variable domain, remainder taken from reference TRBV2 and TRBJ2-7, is EPEVTQTPSHQVTQMGQEVILRCVPISNHLYFYWYRQILGQKVEFLVSFYNNEISEKSEIFDDQFSVERPDGSNFTLKIRSTKLEDSAMYFCASSSGQGAHEQYFGPGTRLTVT.